This paragraph reports one TCR beta chain. This record comes from a study of monozygotic twins with inflammatory bowel disease. Germline-derived CDR1 and CDR2 are LNHDA and SQIVND (reference sequence). CDR3 length equals 15 residues. There were eight separate reactions per sample in which cDNA was made. Following a re-call of the 5' RACE reads, TCRdb has one entry per CDR3 protein and lacks DNA. This sample contains over 350,000 distinct CDR3 sequences. The source is a human donor with ulcerative colitis or Crohn's disease, or a healthy co-twin of an affected twin (not recorded which). This sequence joins TRBV19 and TRBJ2-3; TCRdb lists TRBD1, though no DNA is available to test this call. The sample taken for sequencing was blood. This CDR3 is CASTPDGLSTDTQYF.